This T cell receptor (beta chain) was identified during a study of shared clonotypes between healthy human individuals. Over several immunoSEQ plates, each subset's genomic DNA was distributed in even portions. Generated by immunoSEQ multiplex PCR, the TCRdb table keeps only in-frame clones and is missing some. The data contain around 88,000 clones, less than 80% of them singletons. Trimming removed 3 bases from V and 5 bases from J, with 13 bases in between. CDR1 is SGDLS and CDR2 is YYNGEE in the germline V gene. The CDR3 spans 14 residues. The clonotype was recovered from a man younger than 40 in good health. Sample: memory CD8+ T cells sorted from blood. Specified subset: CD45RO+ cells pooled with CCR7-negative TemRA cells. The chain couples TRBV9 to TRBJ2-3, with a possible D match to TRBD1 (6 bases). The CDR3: CASSATGLQDTQYF. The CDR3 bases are TGTGCCAGCAGCGCAACAGGGCTTCAAGATACGCAGTATTTT.